The T cell receptor (beta chain) under discussion was sequenced for a study of vaccination effects on CD4 cells after COVID-19. With respect to this clone: Its antigen is unknown.

Before sequencing took place, the ViraFEST assay used viral peptide pools to expand antigen-specific CD4+ T cells. Cultured cells yielded isolated CD4+ T cells after around 10 days. Vaccinated recipients, who were negative for nucleocapsid antibodies, had no history of SARS-CoV-2 infection. For each well, 1.5 million to 2.5 million PBMC were cultured with around 10 IU/ml IL-2 and about 11 ug/ml peptides. Clones were read by immunoSEQ multiplex PCR, and TCRdb kept only the in-frame ones, dropping some. The sample shows tens of thousands of clones, about two thirds of them seen only once. This CDR3 comprises 13 residues. Germline V CDR1 and CDR2: SGHDT, YYEEEE. The germline V and J ends were trimmed by 0 bases and 7 bases, with 8 bases remaining between them.

The V gene is TRBV5-6, the J gene TRBJ2-1; D may be TRBD1 (6 bases). The clonotype was recovered from a human donor who received a COVID-19 vaccine. The material was CD4+ T cells from PBMCs cultured with SARS-CoV-2 spike peptides, obtained before COVID-19 vaccination. CDR3: CASSLDRVNEQFF. The DNA of the CDR3 is TGTGCCAGCAGCTTGGACAGGGTGAATGAGCAGTTCTTC.